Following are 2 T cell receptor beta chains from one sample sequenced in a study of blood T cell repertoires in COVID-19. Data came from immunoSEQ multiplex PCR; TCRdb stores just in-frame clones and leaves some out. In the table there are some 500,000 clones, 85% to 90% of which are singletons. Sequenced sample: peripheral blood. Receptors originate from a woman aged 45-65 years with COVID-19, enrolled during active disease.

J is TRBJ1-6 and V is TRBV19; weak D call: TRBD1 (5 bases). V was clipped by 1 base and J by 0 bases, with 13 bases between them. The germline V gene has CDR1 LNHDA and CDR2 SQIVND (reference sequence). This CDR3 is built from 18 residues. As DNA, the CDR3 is TGTGCCAGTAGTATAGGGGGCGAGTTGAGCTCCTATAATTCACCCCTCCACTTT. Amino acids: CASSIGGELSSYNSPLHF.

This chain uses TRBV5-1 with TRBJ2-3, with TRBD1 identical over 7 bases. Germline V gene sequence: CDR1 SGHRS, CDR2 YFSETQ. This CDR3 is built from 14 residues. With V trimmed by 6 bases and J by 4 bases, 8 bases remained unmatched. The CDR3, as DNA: TGCGCCAGCACCACCCAGGGGGTACCAGATACGCAGTATTTT. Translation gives CASTTQGVPDTQYF.